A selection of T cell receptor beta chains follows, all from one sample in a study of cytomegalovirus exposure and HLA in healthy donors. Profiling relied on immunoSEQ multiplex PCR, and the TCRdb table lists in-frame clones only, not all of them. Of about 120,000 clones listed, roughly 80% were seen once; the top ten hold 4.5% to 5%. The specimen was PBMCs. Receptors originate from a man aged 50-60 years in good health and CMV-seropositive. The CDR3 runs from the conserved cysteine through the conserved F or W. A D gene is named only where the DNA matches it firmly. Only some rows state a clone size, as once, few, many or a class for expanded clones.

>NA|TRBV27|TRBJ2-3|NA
CASSTGRPTDTQYF
TGTGCCAGCAGCACAGGGCGACCCACAGATACGCAGTATTTT
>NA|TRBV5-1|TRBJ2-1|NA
CASSLQRLAYNEQFF
TGCGCCAGCAGCTTGCAGCGGCTAGCCTACAATGAGCAGTTCTTC
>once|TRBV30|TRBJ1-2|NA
CAWKPDSNYGYTF
TGTGCCTGGAAGCCGGACAGTAACTATGGCTACACCTTC
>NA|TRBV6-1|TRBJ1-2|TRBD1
CASSGRGRGGGYTF
TGTGCCAGCAGTGGCAGGGGGCGAGGCGGTGGCTACACCTTC
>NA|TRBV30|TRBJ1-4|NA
CAWSVRRQANEKLFF
TGTGCCTGGAGTGTACGTCGTCAGGCCAATGAAAAACTGTTTTTT
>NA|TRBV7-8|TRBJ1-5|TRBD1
CASSGRGTASNQPQHF
TGTGCCAGCAGCGGACGGGGGACAGCCAGCAATCAGCCCCAGCATTTT
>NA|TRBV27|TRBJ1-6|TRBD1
CASSLNRGDSPLHF
TGTGCCAGCAGTTTAAACAGGGGAGATTCACCCCTCCACTTT
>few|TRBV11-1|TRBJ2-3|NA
CASSLAGGPTDTQYF
TGTGCCAGCAGCTTAGCGGGGGGGCCGACAGATACGCAGTATTTT
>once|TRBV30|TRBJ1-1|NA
CAWRRNLNTEAFF
TGTGCCTGGAGGCGGAACCTGAACACTGAAGCTTTCTTT
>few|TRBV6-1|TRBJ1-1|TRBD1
CASSERAGTGNTEAFF
TGTGCCAGCAGTGAACGTGCCGGGACAGGGAACACTGAAGCTTTCTTT
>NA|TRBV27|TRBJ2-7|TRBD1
CASSLTGQVSSYEQYF
TGTGCCAGCAGTTTAACAGGACAGGTTAGCTCCTACGAGCAGTACTTC
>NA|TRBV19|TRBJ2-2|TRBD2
CASSLAGISGELFF
TGTGCCAGTAGTCTAGCGGGGATTTCCGGGGAGCTGTTTTTT
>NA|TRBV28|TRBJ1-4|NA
CASSRASRPEKLFF
TGTGCCAGCAGTCGCGCCTCACGTCCTGAAAAACTGTTTTTT
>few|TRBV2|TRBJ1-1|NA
CASNGQSNTEAFF
TGTGCCAGCAATGGGCAATCGAACACTGAAGCTTTCTTT
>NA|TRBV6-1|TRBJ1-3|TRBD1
CASKYGQGSGNTIYF
TGTGCCAGCAAATATGGACAGGGCTCTGGAAACACCATATATTTT
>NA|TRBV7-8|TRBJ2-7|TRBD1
CASSPTGFRGEQYF
TGTGCCAGCAGCCCGACAGGGTTCAGAGGCGAGCAGTACTTC
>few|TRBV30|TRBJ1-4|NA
CAWAGREGEKLFF
TGTGCCTGGGCGGGCAGGGAGGGTGAAAAACTGTTTTTT
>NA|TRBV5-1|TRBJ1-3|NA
CASRVPAGDTIYF
TGCGCCAGCAGAGTCCCGGCGGGGGACACCATATATTTT
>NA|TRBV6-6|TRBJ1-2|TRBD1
CASSYETGGSYGYTF
TGTGCCAGCAGTTACGAGACAGGGGGGTCCTATGGCTACACCTTC
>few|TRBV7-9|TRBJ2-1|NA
CASSLVDEQFF
TGTGCCAGCAGCTTAGTCGATGAGCAGTTCTTC
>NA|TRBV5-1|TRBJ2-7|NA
CASSLEPGSYEQYF
TGCGCCAGCAGCTTGGAGCCAGGCTCCTACGAGCAGTACTTC
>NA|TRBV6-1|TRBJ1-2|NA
CASSEASGPNYGYTF
TGTGCCAGCAGTGAAGCTTCAGGGCCTAACTATGGCTACACCTTC
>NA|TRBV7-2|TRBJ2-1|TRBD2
CASSLRTSGSYNEQFF
TGTGCCAGCAGCTTAAGGACTAGCGGGAGCTACAATGAGCAGTTCTTC
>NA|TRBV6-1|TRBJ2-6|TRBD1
CASSVDRVSGANVLTF
TGTGCCAGCAGTGTGGACAGGGTGTCTGGGGCCAACGTCCTGACTTTC
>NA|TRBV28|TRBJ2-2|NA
CASSLETQRTGELFF
TGTGCCAGCAGTTTGGAGACCCAGAGGACCGGGGAGCTGTTTTTT
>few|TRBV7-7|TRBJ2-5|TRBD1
CASSEGTGGQETQYF
TGTGCCAGCAGCGAAGGGACAGGGGGCCAAGAGACCCAGTACTTC
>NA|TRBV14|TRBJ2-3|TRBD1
CASSLTSPGQVLYTQYF
TGTGCCAGCAGCCTTACCAGTCCAGGACAGGTACTCTATACGCAGTATTTT
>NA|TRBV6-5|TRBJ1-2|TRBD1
CASSYADRGRHPGYTF
TGTGCCAGCAGTTACGCGGACAGGGGGCGTCACCCTGGCTACACCTTC
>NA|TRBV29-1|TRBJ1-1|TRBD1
CSVALAGGRTEAFF
TGCAGCGTTGCCTTAGCAGGGGGTAGGACTGAAGCTTTCTTT
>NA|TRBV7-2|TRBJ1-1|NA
CASSLVELGAHEAFF
TGTGCCAGCAGCTTAGTAGAATTAGGGGCCCATGAAGCTTTCTTT
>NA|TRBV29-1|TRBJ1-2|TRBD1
CSVGTGGESGYTF
TGCAGCGTTGGTACAGGGGGCGAGAGTGGCTACACCTTC
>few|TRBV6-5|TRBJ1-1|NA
CASKFGGEAFF
TGTGCCAGCAAATTCGGGGGTGAAGCTTTCTTT
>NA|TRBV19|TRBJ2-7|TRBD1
CASSIVGQGAMEQYF
TGTGCCAGTAGTATTGTTGGACAGGGGGCGATGGAGCAGTACTTC
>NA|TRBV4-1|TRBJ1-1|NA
CASSQEIGRHTEAFF
TGCGCCAGCAGCCAAGAAATTGGGAGGCACACTGAAGCTTTCTTT
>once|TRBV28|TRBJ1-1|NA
CASIPGAEGRTEAFF
TGTGCCAGCATCCCAGGGGCCGAGGGAAGGACTGAAGCTTTCTTT
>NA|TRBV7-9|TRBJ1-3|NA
CASSPPRQGNTIYF
TGTGCCAGCAGCCCTCCCAGACAGGGAAACACCATATATTTT
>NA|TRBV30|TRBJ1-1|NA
CAWSWRGIIGNTEAFF
TGTGCCTGGAGTTGGAGAGGGATTATAGGGAACACTGAAGCTTTCTTT
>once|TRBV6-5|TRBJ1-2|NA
CASSYTQEANYGYTF
TGTGCCAGCAGTTACACACAGGAAGCTAACTATGGCTACACCTTC
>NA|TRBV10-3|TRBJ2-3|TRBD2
CAIKVAGGGSTDTQYF
TGTGCCATCAAAGTAGCGGGAGGAGGTAGCACAGATACGCAGTATTTT
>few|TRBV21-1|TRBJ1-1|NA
CASSKIQGNTEAFF
TGTGCCAGCAGCAAGATACAGGGGAACACTGAAGCTTTCTTT